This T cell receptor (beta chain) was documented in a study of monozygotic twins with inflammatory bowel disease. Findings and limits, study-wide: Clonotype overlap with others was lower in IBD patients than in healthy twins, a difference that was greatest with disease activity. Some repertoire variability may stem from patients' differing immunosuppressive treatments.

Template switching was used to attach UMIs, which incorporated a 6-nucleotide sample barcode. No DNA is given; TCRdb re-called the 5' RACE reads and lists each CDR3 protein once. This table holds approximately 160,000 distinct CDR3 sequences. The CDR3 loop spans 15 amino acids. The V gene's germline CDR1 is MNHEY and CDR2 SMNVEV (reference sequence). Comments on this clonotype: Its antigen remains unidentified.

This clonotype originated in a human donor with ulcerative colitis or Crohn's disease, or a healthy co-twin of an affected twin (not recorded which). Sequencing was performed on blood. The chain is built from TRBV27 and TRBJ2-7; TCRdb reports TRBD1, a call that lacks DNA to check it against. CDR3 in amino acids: CASRSYRDRDYEQYF.